This TCR beta chain was observed in a study of blood T cell repertoires in COVID-19. Study-wide context: The study drew acute and convalescent COVID-19 samples from the United States, Italy and Spain.

Trimming removed 7 bases from V and 8 bases from J; junction bases left unmatched: 10. CDR3 length equals 14 residues. The germline CDR1 and CDR2 sequences are MNHEY and SVGAGI. Authors' data handling: Amplification with reference gene primers provided the estimates of nucleated cell counts. TCRdb's table, derived via immunoSEQ multiplex PCR, lists solely in-frame clones and lacks some. That table is the source of V, J and clone size, and D and trimming were worked out from the DNA. The sample lists 100,000 or so clones; over 65% were seen once. The chain employs TRBV6-5 and TRBJ1-2, with 10 bases matching TRBD1. This clonotype was sampled from a human donor in a cohort sampled during active COVID-19. Sequencing was carried out using peripheral blood. CDR3 loop: CASNTPGQGKGYTF. CDR3 nucleotide sequence: TGTGCCAGCAACACACCGGGACAGGGGAAGGGCTACACCTTC.